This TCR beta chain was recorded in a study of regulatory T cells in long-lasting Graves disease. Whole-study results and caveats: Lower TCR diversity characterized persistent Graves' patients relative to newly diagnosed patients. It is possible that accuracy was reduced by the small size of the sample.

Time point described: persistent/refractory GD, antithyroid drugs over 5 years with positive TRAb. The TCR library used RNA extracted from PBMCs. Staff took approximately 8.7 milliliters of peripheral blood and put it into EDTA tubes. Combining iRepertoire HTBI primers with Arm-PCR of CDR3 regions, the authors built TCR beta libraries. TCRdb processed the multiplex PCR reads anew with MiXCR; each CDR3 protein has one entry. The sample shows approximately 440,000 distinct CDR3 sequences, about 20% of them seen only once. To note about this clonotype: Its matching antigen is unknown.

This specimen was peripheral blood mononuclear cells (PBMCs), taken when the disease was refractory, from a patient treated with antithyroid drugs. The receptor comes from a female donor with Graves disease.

The CDR3 bases are TGTGCCAGCAGTTTTACAGGGACTTCAAAAGCTTTCTTT. Translation gives CASSFTGTSKAFF. The chain joins TRBV12-3 or TRBV12-4 to TRBJ1-1, with D tentatively TRBD1 (6 bases). V was cut by 3 bases and J by 9 bases, with 14 bases left in between. The length of the CDR3 is 13 residues.